These 3 T cell receptor beta chains originate from one sample sequenced in a study of cytomegalovirus exposure and HLA in healthy donors. Primers: 60 Vbeta forward and 13 Jbeta reverse. Generated by immunoSEQ multiplex PCR, the TCRdb table keeps only in-frame clones and is missing some. The sample shows fewer than 200,000 clones, around 77% of them seen only once. Sequenced: PBMCs. These receptors originate from a man aged 60 to 69 in good health and CMV-seronegative.

The V call is TRBV9, the J call TRBJ2-7, with TRBD2 matching over 7 bases. The CDR3 contains 15 residues. Per germline, CDR1 SGDLS and CDR2 YYNGEE. Unmatched junction bases numbered 8, after V lost 0 bases and J lost 5 bases. CDR3 amino acids: CASSVVGGTVDEQYF. DNA of the CDR3: TGTGCCAGCAGCGTAGTGGGAGGGACCGTCGACGAGCAGTACTTC.

A single count supports this clone. The chain recombines TRBV7-2 with TRBJ1-1; D is undetermined. The V end was cut by 4 bases, the J end by 3 bases, with 15 bases between. Germline lookup yields CDR1 SGHTA and CDR2 FQGNSA. The CDR3 is 15 residues long. The CDR3 loop is CASSSSSARDTEAFF. CDR3 sequence (DNA): TGTGCCAGCAGCTCGTCTAGTGCTAGAGACACTGAAGCTTTCTTT.

The J gene is TRBJ2-1, the V gene TRBV16; 8 bases fit TRBD2. Trimming removed 4 bases from V and 2 bases from J; junction bases left unmatched: 19. The CDR3 runs to 20 residues. Looked up from germline, CDR1 is KGHSY and CDR2 is FQNENV. The CDR3 DNA is TGTGCCAGCAGCCCACAATGGATCGGGACTAGTATATCCACCTACAATGAGCAGTTCTTC. It translates to CASSPQWIGTSISTYNEQFF.